The entry below describes one TCR beta chain. This record belongs to a study of T cell changes during pregnancy in multiple sclerosis. The protocol was immunoSEQ multiplex PCR, while the TCRdb copy is restricted to in-frame clones and leaves out a portion. The sample comprises over 20,000 clones, 70% to 90% of which are singletons, and about 1% rests with the top ten. Per the germline V gene, CDR1 is SGHNT and CDR2 is YENEEA. The CDR3 extends over 14 amino acids. Trimming stripped 5 bases from V and 9 bases from J, with 17 bases between. The specimen was CD4+ T cells from peripheral blood mononuclear cells, collected in the first trimester of pregnancy. The chain has TRBV11-3 and TRBJ2-1; maybe TRBD2 (5 bases). This TCR derives from a female donor in good health, enrolled as a control in a pregnancy study. CDR3 DNA sequence: TGTGCCAGCAGCCCCTCAGGACTTCTAAGTGAGCAGTTCTTC. This gives the protein CASSPSGLLSEQFF.